The rows below give T cell receptor beta chains drawn from one sample of a study of blood T cell repertoires in COVID-19. Clones were read by immunoSEQ multiplex PCR, and TCRdb kept only the in-frame ones, dropping some. The data contain over 200,000 clones, roughly 84% of them singletons. The sample taken for sequencing was peripheral blood. These receptors were obtained from a middle-aged man with acute or convalescent COVID-19. Each CDR3 is given without its conserved first and last residue. Each record gives: V gene, J gene, CDR3 protein.

>TRBV3-1/TRBV3-2|TRBJ1-2
ASSPTGNYGYT
>TRBV7-3|TRBJ1-4
ASSLMGGTNEKLF
>TRBV10-1|TRBJ2-5
ASSRQGEETQY
>TRBV13|TRBJ1-2
ASSTEGQPKRRGYT
>TRBV15|TRBJ2-2
ATNQRLADTGELF
>TRBV7-9|TRBJ1-2
ASGTSRVNGYT
>TRBV25-1|TRBJ2-2
ASSWTLPNTGELF
>TRBV6-5|TRBJ2-1
ASRSPSVNEQF
>TRBV5-4|TRBJ2-1
ASSLALAVTEQF
>TRBV12-3/TRBV12-4|TRBJ1-5
ASTLGRQPQH
>TRBV5-1|TRBJ2-1
ASSLFGTGVNNEQF
>TRBV2|TRBJ2-2
ASNPLASGDTGELF
>TRBV27|TRBJ2-1
ASSPLAGATYNEQF
>TRBV5-1|TRBJ2-7
ASSLTTGTYEQY
>TRBV12-3/TRBV12-4|TRBJ1-1
ASRSTGGTEAF
>TRBV19|TRBJ2-1
ASTRREGYNEQF
>TRBV18|TRBJ1-2
ASSQTGMGGYT
>TRBV18|TRBJ2-1
ASSGGLDDNEQF
>TRBV10-3|TRBJ1-3
AINQGSSGNTIY
>TRBV7-8|TRBJ1-2
ASSLGGGEGYGYT
>TRBV7-9|TRBJ2-1
ASSSRGGVSGNEQF
>TRBV12-3/TRBV12-4|TRBJ2-4
ASSLSRTSPQY
>TRBV12-3/TRBV12-4|TRBJ1-5
ASSLEAGEPQH